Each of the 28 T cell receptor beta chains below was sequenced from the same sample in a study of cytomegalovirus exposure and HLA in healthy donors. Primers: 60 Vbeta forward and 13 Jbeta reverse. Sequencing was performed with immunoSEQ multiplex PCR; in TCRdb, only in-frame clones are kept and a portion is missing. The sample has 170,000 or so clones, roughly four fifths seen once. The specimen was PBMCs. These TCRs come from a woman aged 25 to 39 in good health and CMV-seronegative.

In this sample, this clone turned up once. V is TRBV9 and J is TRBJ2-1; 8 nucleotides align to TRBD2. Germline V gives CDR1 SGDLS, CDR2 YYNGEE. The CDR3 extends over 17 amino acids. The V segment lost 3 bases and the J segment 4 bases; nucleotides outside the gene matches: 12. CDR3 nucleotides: TGTGCCAGCAGCGCCCCCCATAGCGGGAACAGATACAATGAGCAGTTCTTC. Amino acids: CASSAPHSGNRYNEQFF. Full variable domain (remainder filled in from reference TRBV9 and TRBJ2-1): DSGVTQTPKHLITATGQRVTLRCSPRSGDLSVYWYQQSLDQGLQFLIQYYNGEERAKGNILERFSAQQFPDLHSELNLSSLELGDSALYFCASSAPHSGNRYNEQFFGPGTRLTVL.

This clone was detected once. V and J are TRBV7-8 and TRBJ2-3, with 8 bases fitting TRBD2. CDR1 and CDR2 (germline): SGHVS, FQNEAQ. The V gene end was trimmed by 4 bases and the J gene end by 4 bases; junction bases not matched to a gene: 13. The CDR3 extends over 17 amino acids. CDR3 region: CASSSLLGLAGSDTQYF. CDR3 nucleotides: TGTGCCAGCAGCTCCCTCCTTGGGTTAGCGGGATCAGATACGCAGTATTTT. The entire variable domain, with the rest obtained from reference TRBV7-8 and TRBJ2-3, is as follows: GAGVSQSPRYKVAKRGQDVALRCDPISGHVSLFWYQQALGQGPEFLTYFQNEAQLDKSGLPSDRFFAERPEGSVSTLKIQRTQQEDSAVYLCASSSLLGLAGSDTQYFGPGTRLTVL.

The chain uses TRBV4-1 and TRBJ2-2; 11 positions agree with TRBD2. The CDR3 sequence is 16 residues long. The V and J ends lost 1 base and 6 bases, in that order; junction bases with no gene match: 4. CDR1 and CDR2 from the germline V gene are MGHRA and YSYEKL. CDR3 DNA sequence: TGCGCCAGCAGCCAAGGACTAGCGGGAATCGCCGGGGAGCTGTTTTTT. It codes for CASSQGLAGIAGELFF.

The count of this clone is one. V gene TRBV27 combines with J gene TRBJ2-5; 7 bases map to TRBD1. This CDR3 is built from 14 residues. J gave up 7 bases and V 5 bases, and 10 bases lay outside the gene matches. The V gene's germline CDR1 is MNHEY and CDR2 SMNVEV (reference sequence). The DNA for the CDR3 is TGTGCCAGCAGTCCCTACAGACAGGGCGGGACCCAGTACTTC. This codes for CASSPYRQGGTQYF.

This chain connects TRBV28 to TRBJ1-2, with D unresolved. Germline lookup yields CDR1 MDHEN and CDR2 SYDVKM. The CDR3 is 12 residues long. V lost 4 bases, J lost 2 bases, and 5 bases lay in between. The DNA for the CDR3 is TGTGCCAGCAGTTGGGAGAACTATGGCTACACCTTC. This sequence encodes CASSWENYGYTF.

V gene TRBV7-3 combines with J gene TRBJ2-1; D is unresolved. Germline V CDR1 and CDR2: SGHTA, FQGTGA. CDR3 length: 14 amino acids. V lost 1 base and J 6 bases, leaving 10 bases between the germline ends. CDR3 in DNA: TGTGCCAGCAGCTTAATGGGCAGCTCCAATGAGCAGTTCTTC. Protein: CASSLMGSSNEQFF.

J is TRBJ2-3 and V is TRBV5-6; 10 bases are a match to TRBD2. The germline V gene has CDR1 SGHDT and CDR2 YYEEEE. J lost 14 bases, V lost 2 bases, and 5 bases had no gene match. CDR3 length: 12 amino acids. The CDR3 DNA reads TGTGCCAGCAGCTTTTCTAGCGGGAGTCGGTATTTT. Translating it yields CASSFSSGSRYF.

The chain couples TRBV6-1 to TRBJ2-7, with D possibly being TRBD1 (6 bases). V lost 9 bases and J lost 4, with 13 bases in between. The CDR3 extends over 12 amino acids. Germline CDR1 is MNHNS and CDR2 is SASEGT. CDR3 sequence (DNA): TGTGCCAGTTTTTTGACAGGTTACGAGCAGTACTTC. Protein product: CASFLTGYEQYF.

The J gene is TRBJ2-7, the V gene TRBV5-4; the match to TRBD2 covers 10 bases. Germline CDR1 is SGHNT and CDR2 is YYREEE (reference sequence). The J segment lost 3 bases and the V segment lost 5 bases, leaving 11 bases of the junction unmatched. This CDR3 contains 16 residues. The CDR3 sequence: CASRPGGTSAVYEQYF. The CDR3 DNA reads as TGTGCCAGCAGACCGGGGGGGACTAGCGCTGTCTACGAGCAGTACTTC.

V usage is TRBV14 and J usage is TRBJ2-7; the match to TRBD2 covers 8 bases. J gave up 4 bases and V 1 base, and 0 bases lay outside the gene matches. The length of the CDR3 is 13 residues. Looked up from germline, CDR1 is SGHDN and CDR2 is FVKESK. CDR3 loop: CASSQGLAYEQYF. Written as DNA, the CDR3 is TGTGCCAGCAGCCAAGGACTAGCGTACGAGCAGTACTTC. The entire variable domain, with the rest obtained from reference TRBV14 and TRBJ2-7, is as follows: EAGVTQFPSHSVIEKGQTVTLRCDPISGHDNLYWYRRVMGKEIKFLLHFVKESKQDESGMPNNRFLAERTGGTYSTLKVQPAELEDSGVYFCASSQGLAYEQYFGPGTRLTVT.

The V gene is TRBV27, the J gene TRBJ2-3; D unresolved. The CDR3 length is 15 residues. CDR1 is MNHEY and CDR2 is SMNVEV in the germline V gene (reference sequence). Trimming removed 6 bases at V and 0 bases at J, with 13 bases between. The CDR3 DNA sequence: TGTGCCAGCAGGGAACACAAGACTAGCACAGATACGCAGTATTTT. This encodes CASREHKTSTDTQYF.

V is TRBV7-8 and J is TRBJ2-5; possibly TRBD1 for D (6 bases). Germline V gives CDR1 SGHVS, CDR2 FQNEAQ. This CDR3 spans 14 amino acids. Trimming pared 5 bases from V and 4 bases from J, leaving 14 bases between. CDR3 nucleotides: TGTGCCAGCAGCCAGAGGGACACGTCAGAGACCCAGTACTTC. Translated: CASSQRDTSETQYF.

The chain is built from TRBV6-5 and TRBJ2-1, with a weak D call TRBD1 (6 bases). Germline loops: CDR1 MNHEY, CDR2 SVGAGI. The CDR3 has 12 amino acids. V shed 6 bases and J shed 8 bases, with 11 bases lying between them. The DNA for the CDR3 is TGTGCCAGCAGAACCAACAGGGATGAGCAGTTCTTC. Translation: CASRTNRDEQFF.

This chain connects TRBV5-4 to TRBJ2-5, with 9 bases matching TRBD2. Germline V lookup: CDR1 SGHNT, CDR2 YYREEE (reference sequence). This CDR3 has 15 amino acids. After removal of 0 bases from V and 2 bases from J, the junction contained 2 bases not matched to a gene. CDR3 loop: CASSLVLAGQETQYF. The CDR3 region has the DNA TGTGCCAGCAGCTTGGTGCTAGCGGGACAAGAGACCCAGTACTTC.

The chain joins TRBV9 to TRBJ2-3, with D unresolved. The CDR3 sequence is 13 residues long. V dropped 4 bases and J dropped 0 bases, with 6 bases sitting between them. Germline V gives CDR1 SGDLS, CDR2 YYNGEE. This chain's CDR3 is CASSIVSTDTQYF. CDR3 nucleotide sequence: TGTGCCAGCAGCATCGTCAGCACAGATACGCAGTATTTT.

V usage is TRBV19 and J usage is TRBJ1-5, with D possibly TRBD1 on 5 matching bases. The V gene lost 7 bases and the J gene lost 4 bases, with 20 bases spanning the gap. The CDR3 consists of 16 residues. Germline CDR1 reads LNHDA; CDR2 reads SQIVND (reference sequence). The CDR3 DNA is TGTGCCAGTATGTCGCGGTTGACAGAGACTAATCAGCCCCAGCATTTT. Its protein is CASMSRLTETNQPQHF. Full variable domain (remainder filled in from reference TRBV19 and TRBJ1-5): DGGITQSPKYLFRKEGQNVTLSCEQNLNHDAMYWYRQDPGQGLRLIYYSQIVNDFQKGDIAEGYSVSREKKESFPLTVTSAQKNPTAFYLCASMSRLTETNQPQHFGDGTRLSIL.

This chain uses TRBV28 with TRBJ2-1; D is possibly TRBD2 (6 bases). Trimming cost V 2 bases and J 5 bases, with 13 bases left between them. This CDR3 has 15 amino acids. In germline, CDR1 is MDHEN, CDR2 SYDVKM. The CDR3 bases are TGTGCCAGCAGTTTAGCGGGACCGGTGAACAATGAGCAGTTCTTC. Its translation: CASSLAGPVNNEQFF.

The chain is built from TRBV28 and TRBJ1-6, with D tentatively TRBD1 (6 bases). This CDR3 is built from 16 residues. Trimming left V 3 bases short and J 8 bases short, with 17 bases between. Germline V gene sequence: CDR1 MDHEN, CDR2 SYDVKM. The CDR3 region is CASSLGGGAPDSPLHF. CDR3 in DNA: TGTGCCAGCAGTTTGGGCGGGGGGGCGCCCGATTCACCCCTCCACTTT. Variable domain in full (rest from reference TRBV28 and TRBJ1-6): DVKVTQSSRYLVKRTGEKVFLECVQDMDHENMFWYRQDPGLGLRLIYFSYDVKMKEKGDIPEGYSVSREKKERFSLILESASTNQTSMYLCASSLGGGAPDSPLHFGNGTRLTVT.

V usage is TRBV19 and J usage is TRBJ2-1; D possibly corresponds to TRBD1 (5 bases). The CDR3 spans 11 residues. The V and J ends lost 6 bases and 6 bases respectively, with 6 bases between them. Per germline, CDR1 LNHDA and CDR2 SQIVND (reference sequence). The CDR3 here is CASRQANEQFF. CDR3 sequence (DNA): TGTGCCAGTAGACAGGCCAATGAGCAGTTCTTC.

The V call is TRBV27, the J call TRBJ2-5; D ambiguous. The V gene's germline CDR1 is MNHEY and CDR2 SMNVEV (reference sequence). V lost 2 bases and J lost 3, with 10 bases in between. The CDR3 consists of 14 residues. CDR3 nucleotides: TGTGCCAGCAGTTTACGGTCCGGTAAAGAGACCCAGTACTTC. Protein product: CASSLRSGKETQYF.

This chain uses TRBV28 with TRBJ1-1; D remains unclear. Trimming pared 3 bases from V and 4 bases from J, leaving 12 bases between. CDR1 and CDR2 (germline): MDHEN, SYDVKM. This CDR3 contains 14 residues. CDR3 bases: TGTGCCAGCAGTTTTCAGGTTGCAACCACTGAAGCTTTCTTT. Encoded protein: CASSFQVATTEAFF. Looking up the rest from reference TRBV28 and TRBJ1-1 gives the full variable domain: DVKVTQSSRYLVKRTGEKVFLECVQDMDHENMFWYRQDPGLGLRLIYFSYDVKMKEKGDIPEGYSVSREKKERFSLILESASTNQTSMYLCASSFQVATTEAFFGQGTRLTVV.

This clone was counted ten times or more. CDR3 amino acids: CASSPAGQGIYEQYF. CDR3 bases: TGTGCCAGCAGTCCCGCGGGACAGGGAATCTACGAGCAGTACTTC. The J gene is TRBJ2-7, the V gene TRBV6-9; 9 bases agree with TRBD1. The V segment lost 5 bases and the J segment 3 bases; nucleotides outside the gene matches: 8. The CDR3 contains 15 residues. The germline CDR1 and CDR2 sequences are MNHGY and SVAAGI.

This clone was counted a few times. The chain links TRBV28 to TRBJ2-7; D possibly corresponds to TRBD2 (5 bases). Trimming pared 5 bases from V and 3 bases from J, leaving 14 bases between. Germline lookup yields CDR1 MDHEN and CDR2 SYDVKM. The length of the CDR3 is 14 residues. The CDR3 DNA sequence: TGTGCCAGCAGTCCCGTCCCGGGAATCTACGAGCAGTACTTC. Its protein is CASSPVPGIYEQYF. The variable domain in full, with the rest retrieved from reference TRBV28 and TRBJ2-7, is DVKVTQSSRYLVKRTGEKVFLECVQDMDHENMFWYRQDPGLGLRLIYFSYDVKMKEKGDIPEGYSVSREKKERFSLILESASTNQTSMYLCASSPVPGIYEQYFGPGTRLTVT.

The CDR3 reads CASSVSVRREQYF. In DNA form, the CDR3 reads TGTGCCAGCAGTGTCTCTGTCAGGAGGGAGCAGTACTTC. The chain carries TRBV25-1 and TRBJ2-7; D is perhaps TRBD2 (5 bases). Germline values: CDR1 MGHDK, CDR2 SYGVNS. V was shortened by 4 bases and J by 7 bases, with 14 bases between the two germline ends. There are 13 residues in the CDR3.

Here the CDR3 reads CASSQGSGGSYNEQFF. The CDR3 nucleotides read TGTGCCAGCAGCCAAGGGAGCGGGGGATCCTACAATGAGCAGTTCTTC. The V call is TRBV11-2, the J call TRBJ2-1; TRBD2 matches at 8 bases. The V gene end was trimmed by 5 bases and the J gene end by 1 base; junction bases not matched to a gene: 7. This CDR3 contains 16 residues. Per germline, CDR1 SGHAT and CDR2 FQNNGV.

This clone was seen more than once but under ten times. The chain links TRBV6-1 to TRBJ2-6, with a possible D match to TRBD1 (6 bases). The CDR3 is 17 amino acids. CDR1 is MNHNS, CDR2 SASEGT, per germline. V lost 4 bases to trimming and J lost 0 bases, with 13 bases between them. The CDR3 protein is CASSAGQLHSGANVLTF. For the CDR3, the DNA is TGTGCCAGCAGTGCCGGACAGCTTCACTCTGGGGCCAACGTCCTGACTTTC.

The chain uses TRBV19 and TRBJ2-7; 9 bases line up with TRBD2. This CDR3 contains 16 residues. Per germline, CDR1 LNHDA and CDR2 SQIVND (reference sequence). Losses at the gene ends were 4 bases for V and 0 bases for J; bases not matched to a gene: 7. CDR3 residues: CASSTFAGGISYEQYF. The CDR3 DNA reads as TGTGCCAGTAGTACCTTCGCGGGGGGGATCTCCTACGAGCAGTACTTC.

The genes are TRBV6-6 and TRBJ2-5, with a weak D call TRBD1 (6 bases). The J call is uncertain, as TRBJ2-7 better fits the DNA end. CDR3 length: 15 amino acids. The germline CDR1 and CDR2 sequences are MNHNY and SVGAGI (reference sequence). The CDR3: CASSYGTGFPYEQYF. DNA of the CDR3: TGTGCCAGCAGTTACGGAACAGGGTTCCCCTACGAGCAGTACTTC.